This T cell receptor beta chain comes out of a study of blood T cell repertoires in COVID-19 (dated by TCRdb to the early 2020s). In the study overall: Samples from collaborators originated in the United States, Italy and Spain and spanned both the acute and convalescent phases of COVID-19. HLA class I and class II types, where available, came from metadata supplied by the sample provider rather than from assay-based typing. Deeply sampled blood TCRbeta repertoires from subjects exposed to, actively infected with, or recovered from COVID-19 were included in the dataset. The prospective study material was composed of cDNA or gDNA derived from T cells, B-cell-depleted T cells, or PBMCs. The repertoires were made available in a free public database intended to serve as a resource for research on the immune response to SARS-CoV-2. A de-identified subject ID, COVID-19 status, age in years and sex were almost always included in the sample metadata. Samples came from the ongoing ImmuneRACE study (first 160 participants) plus 1,254 subjects from 6 global collaborators. Study-wide conclusions, independent of this receptor: Clinical and demographic metadata were provided uncurated, with the amount varying by source and participant.

Whole blood was collected in K2EDTA tubes by collaborating institutions according to the institutions' own protocols. For TCRbeta analysis, collaborators shipped samples in one of three forms: frozen whole blood, isolated PBMCs, or DNA extracted from either of those sample types. The immunoSEQ Assay, a bias-controlled multiplex PCR, was used to amplify TCRbeta CDR3 regions from genomic DNA. From the authors' description of their analysis: The number of nucleated cells in each sample was estimated from the amplification of reference gene primers within the assay. Sequence reads were collapsed and filtered to measure the absolute abundance of every unique TCRbeta CDR3 rearrangement. For each sample, productive Simpson clonality was calculated by taking the square root of Simpson's diversity index across productive rearrangements. Drawn from immuneACCESS, this table holds only the in-frame rearrangements with V and J called that TCRdb kept. Clones are partly lost; checked studies trace under half to an unresolved V gene and leave the rest unexplained. V, J and clone size derive from that table, while D and trimming were established from the DNA sequence. The sample data list around 26,000 clones, and around nine tenths of these were observed just once. Together, the top ten hold over 7.5% of the sample.

On this clone itself: Its binding antigen is unknown. Per-nucleotide qualities are absent, and no much larger clonotype sits a single base away.

V is reduced by 0 bases and J by 6 bases, leaving a spacing of 15 bases between them. Measured from the cysteine to the phenylalanine, the CDR3 is 15 residues long. Only the CDR3 part of the read is kept: 45 bases, read in frame from the first base. The receptor chain draws on TRBV23-1 and TRBJ2-7, with TRBD1 as a weak D call on 5 bases. TRBV23-1 is classed as an ORF, of uncertain function. The TCR comes from a human donor with active COVID-19. The donor label of this sample is uncertain. Sequenced: peripheral blood. Here is the DNA: TGCGCCAGCAGTCAATCCGGGCCCCGCGACAGCGAGCAGTACTTC. It translates to CASSQSGPRDSEQYF.